This T cell receptor (beta chain) was obtained from a study of glioma-infiltrating T cells after dendritic cell vaccination. Whole-study findings and limits: Survival was not directly related to TCR clonality in these patients.

This CDR3 has 11 residues. Germline V lookup: CDR1 DFQATT, CDR2 SNEGSKA (reference sequence). After removal of 1 base from V and 14 bases from J, the junction contained 3 bases not matched to a gene. Note on this clone: Its antigen is still unknown.

Assay: immunoSEQ multiplex PCR; the TCRdb copy retains only in-frame clones and omits some. The repertoire has 93,000 or so clones, roughly 76% of them found once; the top ten carry more than 10%. The TCR sequence derives from a human donor with glioblastoma. This sample comprised blood, obtained before dendritic cell vaccination. This chain joins TRBV20-1 and TRBJ2-1, with 9 bases that match TRBD1. For the CDR3, the DNA is TGCAGTGCTAGAGTTGGGGACAGGGAGTTCTTC. Its translation: CSARVGDREFF.